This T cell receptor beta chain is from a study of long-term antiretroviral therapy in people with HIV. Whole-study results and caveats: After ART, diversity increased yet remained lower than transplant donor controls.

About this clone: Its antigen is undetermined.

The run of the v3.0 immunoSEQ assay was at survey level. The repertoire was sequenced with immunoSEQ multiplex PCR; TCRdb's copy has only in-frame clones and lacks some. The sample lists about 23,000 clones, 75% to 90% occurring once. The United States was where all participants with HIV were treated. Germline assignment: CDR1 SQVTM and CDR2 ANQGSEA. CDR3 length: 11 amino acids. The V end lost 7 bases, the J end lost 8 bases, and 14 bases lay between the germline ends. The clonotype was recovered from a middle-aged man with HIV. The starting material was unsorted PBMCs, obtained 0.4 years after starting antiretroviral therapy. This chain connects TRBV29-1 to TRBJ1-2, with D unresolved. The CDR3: CSGHYSGGYTF. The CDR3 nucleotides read TGCAGCGGCCACTACAGCGGGGGCTACACCTTC.